This TCR beta chain originates from a study of T cells in Graves' hyperthyroidism and ophthalmopathy. A word on this clonotype: Its antigen is not known. Mismatch with germline at one junction end may stem from a read error.

Overall study findings and caveats: Blood also showed most of the thyroid clonotypes that were expanded above 0.001. Ophthalmopathy and stable hyperthyroidism were separated by a 13 V-J model.

Amplification of TCR beta CDR3 regions used RNA as the template. HTBI primers were the set used in a first-round RT-PCR of the TCR CDR3. MiXCR was run by TCRdb on the multiplex PCR reads, yielding one entry per CDR3 protein. The profile covers about 350,000 distinct CDR3 sequences, with approximately 18% appearing a single time and about 16% taken by the ten largest. Germline CDR1 MNHEY, CDR2 SVGAGI. The CDR3 covers 17 residues. A NOSPECS grade of at least 4, a Clinical Activity Score of at least 3 and duration under 3 months were recorded in ophthalmopathy patients. The source is a middle-aged woman with Graves' ophthalmopathy. The V and J genes are TRBV6-5 and TRBJ2-7, with 14 bases lining up with TRBD2. The sample was blood. The CDR3 protein is CASSYSTWTSGRNERHF. The CDR3 DNA reads TGTGCCAGCAGTTACTCGACCTGGACTAGCGGGAGGAACGAGCGGCACTTC.